The clone carrying this T cell receptor beta chain has ten or more counts. CDR3 length: 14 amino acids. Germline values: CDR1 SNHLY, CDR2 FYNNEI. J was trimmed by 3 bases and V by 4 bases; bases with no gene match: 6. These data come from a study of identical twins. TCRdb fed the 5' RACE reads into MiXCR, producing one record per CDR3 protein. Of around 510,000 distinct CDR3 sequences listed, roughly an eighth are singletons. This sample also belongs to another study, concerning yellow fever vaccine responses in identical twins.

The receptor was isolated from a young woman in good health. Sequencing was performed on CD4+ T cells sorted from blood. The chain recombines TRBV2 with TRBJ2-7; 7 nucleotides match TRBD1. As DNA, the CDR3 is TGTGCCAGCAGTGCCGACACAGGGGTCTACGAGCAGTACTTC. Amino acids: CASSADTGVYEQYF.